These 17 T cell receptor beta chains were all obtained from the same sample, sequenced in a study of beta chain features in type 1 diabetes. The investigators reverse transcribed all of the isolated RNA, so they sequenced expressed TCRB transcripts. Sequencing used immunoSEQ multiplex PCR; TCRdb keeps in-frame clones, though not all of them. This table holds about 350,000 clones, about 20% found once. The sequenced sample was naive CD4+ T cells from blood. All receptors derive from a woman aged 18-29 years in good health.

The sample holds a few counts of this clone. The rearrangement joins TRBV5-4 to TRBJ2-1; 10 bases match TRBD1. The germline V gene encodes CDR1 SGHNT and CDR2 YYREEE (reference sequence). This CDR3 spans 15 amino acids. The trim removed 5 bases at V and 4 bases at J, leaving 6 bases unmatched. The CDR3 coding sequence is TGTGCCAGCAGTCGACCGGGACAGGGGTACAATGAGCAGTTCTTC. Its translation is CASSRPGQGYNEQFF.

This clone has a handful of counts. Other nucleotide sequences from this sample produce the same CDR3. The chain links TRBV15 to TRBJ2-7; TRBD1 matches at 10 bases. The CDR3 sequence is 14 residues long. Germline CDR1 and CDR2: LNHNV and YYDKDF (reference sequence). With V trimmed by 3 bases and J by 4 bases, 3 bases remained unmatched. In DNA, the CDR3 is TGTGCCACCAGCAGGCCGGGACAGGGGTACGAGCAGTACTTC. Protein: CATSRPGQGYEQYF.

J is TRBJ1-2 and V is TRBV12-5, with 8 nucleotides matching TRBD1. This CDR3 has 14 amino acids. The germline V gene has CDR1 LGHNT and CDR2 FRNRAP. The junction had 7 bases not matched to a gene; V was cut back by 2 bases and J by 8 bases. The CDR3 is CASGLSGGGGGYTF. The CDR3 bases are TGTGCTAGTGGTTTGTCAGGGGGCGGCGGCGGCTACACCTTC.

This clone came up a few times. The J gene is TRBJ2-3, the V gene TRBV29-1; D perhaps matches TRBD2 (6 bases). Germline CDR1 and CDR2: SQVTM and ANQGSEA. The CDR3 sequence is 14 residues long. V dropped 3 bases and J dropped 4 bases, with 14 bases sitting between them. Here the CDR3 DNA reads TGCAGCGTTGAGTCCAGACTAGGTTCAGATACGCAGTATTTT. Encoded protein: CSVESRLGSDTQYF.

This clone has only a few counts. The rearrangement uses TRBV6-5 and TRBJ2-1; D call uncertain. There are 12 residues in the CDR3. The ends were cut back, 2 bases at V and 6 bases at J, with 5 bases in the middle. Germline-derived CDR1 and CDR2 are MNHEY and SVGAGI. The CDR3 DNA follows: TGTGCCAGCAGTTACAATCGCAATGAGCAGTTCTTC. It codes for CASSYNRNEQFF.

This clone occurred a few times. The chain links TRBV20-1 to TRBJ2-5; the D is unclear. The CDR3 has 10 amino acids. V lost 6 bases and J 2 bases, leaving 4 bases between the germline ends. Per germline, CDR1 DFQATT and CDR2 SNEGSKA (reference sequence). This chain's CDR3 is CSATQETQYF. In DNA, the CDR3 is TGCAGTGCCACACAAGAGACCCAGTACTTC.

The chain recombines TRBV28 with TRBJ2-7; 9 bases agree with TRBD1. Germline CDR1 reads MDHEN; CDR2 reads SYDVKM. With V trimmed by 3 bases and J by 2 bases, 8 bases remained unmatched. The CDR3 spans 16 residues. The chain's CDR3 is CASSFRPGQGPYEQYF. The CDR3 DNA is TGTGCCAGCAGTTTTCGGCCGGGACAGGGCCCCTACGAGCAGTACTTC.

This clone was counted between two and nine times. Here the CDR3 reads CASSLGVAGLEYF. The CDR3 coding sequence is TGTGCCAGCAGTCTCGGGGTAGCGGGATTGGAGTACTTC. The rearrangement links TRBV11-2 to TRBJ2-7; 8 nucleotides agree with TRBD2. J lost 11 bases, V lost 6 bases, and 12 bases had no gene match. CDR3 size: 13 residues. The germline V gene has CDR1 SGHAT and CDR2 FQNNGV.

This clone was detected once. This rearrangement joins TRBV9 to TRBJ2-1; TRBD2 agrees at 11 bases. V lost 2 bases and J lost 5; bases outside the gene matches: 9. There are 17 residues in the CDR3. CDR1 is SGDLS, CDR2 YYNGEE, per germline. This chain's CDR3 is CASSVGLAATLNNEQFF. The CDR3 DNA reads TGTGCCAGCAGCGTGGGACTAGCGGCGACCCTAAACAATGAGCAGTTCTTC.

This chain uses TRBV9 with TRBJ1-2; 7 positions match TRBD1. J lost 4 bases, V lost 4 bases, and 13 bases had no gene match. Germline CDR1 reads SGDLS; CDR2 reads YYNGEE. The CDR3 consists of 16 residues. CDR3 coding DNA: TGTGCCAGCAGCATTGGACAGGCCTCTTCGGGCTATGGCTACACCTTC. It encodes CASSIGQASSGYGYTF.

This clone was seen a few times. This chain joins TRBV4-2 and TRBJ2-7, with no clear D. Trimming took 3 bases from V and 9 from J, leaving 15 bases between them. The CDR3 has 13 amino acids. Germline V lookup: CDR1 LGHNA, CDR2 YNFKEQ. This chain's CDR3 is CASSQESSAGQYF. Here the CDR3 DNA reads TGTGCCAGCAGCCAGGAGTCTTCTGCCGGGCAGTACTTC.

This clone showed up just a few times. The chain recombines TRBV6-1 with TRBJ2-7; TRBD2 aligns across 8 bases. Trimming cost V 1 base and J 2 bases; bases outside gene matches: 7. This CDR3 contains 16 residues. CDR1 is MNHNS and CDR2 is SASEGT in the germline V gene. CDR3 residues: CASSEDPSGFTYEQYF. The CDR3, as DNA: TGTGCCAGCAGTGAAGACCCTAGCGGGTTCACCTACGAGCAGTACTTC.

A few counts support this clone. The chain carries TRBV13 and TRBJ2-5; D is ambiguous. The V end lost 5 bases, the J end lost 5 bases, and 12 bases lay between the germline ends. There are 13 residues in the CDR3. The germline CDR1 and CDR2 sequences are PRHDT and FYEKMQ (reference sequence). The CDR3 DNA is TGTGCCAGCAGCCTGAGGAACGGGGAGACCCAGTACTTC. It yields the protein CASSLRNGETQYF.

This clone appeared a few times. The chain employs TRBV7-9 and TRBJ2-5, with a tentative D call TRBD1 (7 bases). Trimming took off 8 bases at V and 9 bases at J, with 22 bases between the two ends. From germline, CDR1 is SEHNR and CDR2 FQNEAQ (reference sequence). The CDR3 has 14 amino acids. CDR3 in DNA: TGTGCCAGCCGCGGGACAGAGAAGTTCGCGGCCCAGTACTTC. Amino acids: CASRGTEKFAAQYF.

This sequence joins TRBV7-9 and TRBJ2-1, with 9 bases fitting TRBD2. The CDR3 runs 15 residues. Germline-derived CDR1 and CDR2 are SEHNR and FQNEAQ (reference sequence). V trimming: 7 bases; J trimming: 4 bases; junction bases outside the gene matches: 8. In nucleotides, the CDR3 is TGTGCCAGCATGGAAGGCGGGGGGGCGTACAATGAGCAGTTCTTC. This gives the protein CASMEGGGAYNEQFF.

The chain links TRBV19 to TRBJ1-1; TRBD1 matches 7 bases. V trimming: 4 bases; J trimming: 0 bases; junction bases outside the gene matches: 11. The length of the CDR3 is 17 residues. Germline V gives CDR1 LNHDA, CDR2 SQIVND (reference sequence). The CDR3 is CASSRGFVDRVNTEAFF. The CDR3 coding sequence is TGTGCCAGTAGTAGAGGTTTTGTCGACAGGGTGAACACTGAAGCTTTCTTT.

The rearrangement joins TRBV5-1 to TRBJ2-5; D might be TRBD1 (5 bases). The CDR3 runs 14 residues. With 5 bases removed from V and 4 bases from J, the gap between germline ends came to 15 bases. Germline V gene lookup returns CDR1 SGHRS and CDR2 YFSETQ. The CDR3 here is CASRRGQRGETQYF. The CDR3 nucleotides are TGCGCCAGCAGAAGGGGTCAAAGAGGAGAGACCCAGTACTTC.